What follows describes a single T cell receptor beta chain. Its cognate antigen is unknown. The data belong to a study of cytomegalovirus exposure and HLA in healthy donors. Amplification used 60 Vbeta primers and 13 Jbeta primers. Data came from immunoSEQ multiplex PCR; TCRdb stores just in-frame clones and leaves some out. The table gives around 150,000 clones; the top ten clones make up 2.1% of it. Study-wide points: Several of the most significant clusters appeared, in a later analysis, to be linked to common viral pathogens.

The germline V gene has CDR1 KGHSH and CDR2 LQKENI. V was cut by 3 bases and J by 2 bases, with 13 bases left in between. This CDR3 region has 15 residues. The sequence was obtained from a man aged 30 to 39 in good health and CMV-seronegative. Sequencing was done on a sample of PBMCs. V usage is TRBV18 and J usage is TRBJ2-5; D is perhaps TRBD1 (6 bases). CDR3 region: CASSPNQGLQETQYF. The DNA for the CDR3 is TGTGCCAGCTCACCGAATCAGGGGTTACAAGAGACCCAGTACTTC.